A selection of T cell receptor beta chains follows, all from one sample in a study of shared clonotypes between healthy human individuals. Sequencing used immunoSEQ multiplex PCR; TCRdb keeps in-frame clones, though not all of them. The sample carries about 2.3 million clones, roughly 92% recorded once. Sequences were obtained from naive CD4+ T cells from PBMCs. Every receptor here comes from a man aged 18 to 30 in good health. Some clones in this sample may be carry-over from other donors' samples. CDR3s include the opening cysteine and the closing phenylalanine or tryptophan. A D gene is named only where the DNA matches it firmly. The size field is filled for only some rows; it gives once, few, many or a size class.

>TRBV18|TRBJ1-6|NA|once
CASSPSTADNSPLHF
TGTGCCAGCTCACCATCGACAGCCGATAATTCACCCCTCCACTTT
>TRBV4-2|TRBJ2-4|NA|NA
CASSPFGSQPVAKNIQYF
TGTGCCAGCAGCCCCTTTGGGTCTCAACCTGTGGCCAAAAACATTCAGTACTTC
>TRBV19|TRBJ2-7|TRBD1|NA
CASSIGFGQGVYEQYF
TGTGCCAGTAGTATCGGATTCGGACAGGGGGTCTACGAGCAGTACTTC
>TRBV11-2|TRBJ2-2|NA|once
CASTPTITGELFF
TGTGCCAGCACCCCGACGATCACCGGGGAGCTGTTTTTT
>TRBV14|TRBJ1-4|TRBD1|NA
CASSQVAGGKLFF
TGTGCCAGCAGCCAAGTAGCAGGGGGAAAACTGTTTTTT
>TRBV5-1|TRBJ1-4|NA|NA
CASSLMGAAYEKLFF
TGCGCCAGCAGCTTGATGGGGGCGGCGTATGAAAAACTGTTTTTT
>TRBV9|TRBJ2-7|TRBD2|NA
CASSASGSHEQYF
TGTGCCAGCAGCGCTAGCGGGAGCCACGAGCAGTACTTC
>TRBV2|TRBJ1-2|NA|NA
CASSVMGDGYTF
TGTGCCAGCAGTGTTATGGGGGATGGCTACACCTTC
>TRBV7-6|TRBJ1-3|NA|NA
CASSSRKEGDTIYF
TGTGCCAGCAGCTCAAGAAAGGAGGGGGACACCATATATTTT
>TRBV2|TRBJ2-7|NA|NA
CASMAASYEQYF
TGTGCCAGCATGGCAGCCTCCTACGAGCAGTACTTC
>TRBV27|TRBJ1-6|NA|NA
CASSLRTIDNSPLHF
TGTGCCAGCAGTTTAAGGACAATCGATAATTCACCCCTCCACTTT
>TRBV28|TRBJ2-5|NA|NA
CASSHVMDMQTQYF
TGTGCCAGCAGCCACGTAATGGACATGCAGACCCAGTACTTC
>TRBV5-1|TRBJ2-5|TRBD2|NA
CASSTGTSGAAAQETQYF
TGCGCCAGCAGCACCGGGACTAGCGGAGCCGCCGCACAAGAGACCCAGTACTTC
>TRBV5-1|TRBJ2-1|NA|NA
CASSLGRGKEQFF
TGCGCCAGCAGCTTGGGCAGGGGAAAGGAGCAGTTCTTC
>TRBV7-3|TRBJ1-1|NA|NA
CASSPQTSSTEAFF
TGTGCCAGCAGCCCACAAACTAGCAGCACTGAAGCTTTCTTT
>TRBV5-1|TRBJ2-7|TRBD2|NA
CASSGWTSGSRYEQYF
TGCGCCAGCAGCGGGTGGACTAGCGGGAGTAGGTACGAGCAGTACTTC
>TRBV28|TRBJ2-7|TRBD2|NA
CASSLISGRSKTYEQYF
TGTGCCAGCAGTTTAATTAGCGGGAGGTCAAAAACCTACGAGCAGTACTTC
>TRBV7-9|TRBJ1-1|TRBD1|NA
CASSERSGGGTEAFF
TGTGCCAGCAGCGAGAGGTCAGGGGGTGGAACTGAAGCTTTCTTT
>TRBV27|TRBJ2-3|NA|NA
CASSFRDRGSTDTQYF
TGTGCCAGCAGTTTTAGAGATCGGGGGAGCACAGATACGCAGTATTTT
>TRBV7-9|TRBJ1-4|TRBD1|once
CASSADRGQGEKLFF
TGTGCCAGCAGCGCGGACAGGGGGCAGGGTGAAAAACTGTTTTTT
>TRBV19|TRBJ2-3|TRBD2|NA
CASSGGASGSTDTQYF
TGTGCCAGCTCGGGGGGGGCTAGCGGGAGCACAGATACGCAGTATTTT
>TRBV4-2|TRBJ1-3|TRBD1|NA
CASSHGDRDGNTIYF
TGTGCCAGCAGCCATGGGGACAGGGACGGAAACACCATATATTTT
>TRBV4-3|TRBJ2-7|NA|NA
CASSQLRAGYEQYF
TGCGCCAGCAGCCAGCTGAGGGCTGGCTACGAGCAGTACTTC
>TRBV14|TRBJ2-6|NA|NA
CASSQYLRTGANVLTF
TGTGCCAGCAGCCAATATCTCAGAACTGGGGCCAACGTCCTGACTTTC
>TRBV27|TRBJ1-1|TRBD1|NA
CASTRWGQGDTEAFF
TGTGCCAGCACCCGGTGGGGGCAGGGGGACACTGAAGCTTTCTTT
>TRBV6-6|TRBJ1-1|NA|NA
CASRVQGGITEAFF
TGTGCCAGCAGGGTTCAGGGCGGGATCACTGAAGCTTTCTTT
>TRBV5-1|TRBJ2-7|TRBD1|NA
CASSRAGQGNYEQYF
TGCGCCAGCAGCAGGGCGGGACAGGGTAACTACGAGCAGTACTTC
>TRBV28|TRBJ2-1|TRBD2|NA
CASSRSGTSGSNEQFF
TGTGCCAGCAGTCGCAGCGGGACTAGCGGGAGTAATGAGCAGTTCTTC
>TRBV7-9|TRBJ2-4|TRBD2|NA
CASSLSGNIQYF
TGTGCCAGCAGCCTTAGCGGGAACATTCAGTACTTC
>TRBV10-3|TRBJ1-2|NA|NA
CAISAGTNGYTF
TGTGCCATCAGCGCAGGGACAAATGGCTACACCTTC
>TRBV6-5|TRBJ2-7|NA|NA
CASSPTGISYEQYF
TGTGCCAGCAGCCCAACGGGAATCTCCTACGAGCAGTACTTC
>TRBV29-1|TRBJ2-3|NA|once
CSVPMGLADTQYF
TGCAGCGTACCGATGGGGTTGGCAGATACGCAGTATTTT
>TRBV28|TRBJ1-4|NA|NA
CASSPIRDYEEKLFF
TGTGCCAGCAGCCCCATCCGGGACTATGAGGAAAAACTGTTTTTT
>TRBV28|TRBJ2-3|TRBD2|NA
CASSYRLSGSGSDTQYF
TGTGCCAGCAGTTACCGACTTAGCGGGAGCGGGTCAGATACGCAGTATTTT
>TRBV5-1|TRBJ1-1|NA|NA
CASSSQGTEAFF
TGCGCCAGCAGCAGCCAGGGCACTGAAGCTTTCTTT
>TRBV4-1|TRBJ2-7|NA|once
CASSQGPPDSHEQYF
TGCGCCAGCAGCCAAGGTCCCCCGGACAGTCACGAGCAGTACTTC
>TRBV28|TRBJ1-1|NA|once
CAILRGMAGGTEAFF
TGTGCCATCCTCCGGGGGATGGCAGGTGGGACTGAAGCTTTCTTT
>TRBV15|TRBJ2-7|NA|NA
CATSRDRAGISYEQYF
TGTGCCACCAGCAGAGATAGGGCAGGGATTTCCTACGAGCAGTACTTC
>TRBV5-4|TRBJ1-1|TRBD1|NA
CASSLGQGRVAFF
TGTGCCAGCAGCTTGGGACAGGGAAGAGTAGCTTTCTTT
>TRBV14|TRBJ2-1|TRBD2|NA
CASSPRPGLAGVPFANEQFF
TGTGCCAGCAGCCCCCGCCCGGGACTAGCGGGAGTACCATTCGCGAATGAGCAGTTCTTC
>TRBV28|TRBJ2-3|NA|NA
CASSTLTAPQPPDTQYF
TGTGCCAGCAGTACGTTGACTGCACCCCAACCCCCAGATACGCAGTATTTT
>TRBV28|TRBJ1-2|NA|NA
CASSSTGTGRYGYTF
TGTGCCAGCAGTTCAACCGGGACCGGGAGATATGGCTACACCTTC
>TRBV7-2|TRBJ2-7|NA|NA
CASSLDGGRSEQYF
TGTGCCAGCAGCTTAGATGGGGGCAGGAGTGAGCAGTACTTC
>TRBV30|TRBJ2-3|TRBD2|NA
CAWSPRELAGSPSTDTQYF
TGTGCCTGGAGTCCCCGCGAACTAGCGGGATCTCCTAGCACAGATACGCAGTATTTT
>TRBV2|TRBJ2-4|NA|NA
CASSEGAAGTLAKNIQYF
TGTGCCAGCAGTGAGGGAGCAGCCGGGACCCTAGCCAAAAACATTCAGTACTTC
>TRBV5-6|TRBJ2-2|NA|NA
CASSRGTGGGELFF
TGTGCCAGCAGTCGTGGGACGGGCGGCGGGGAGCTGTTTTTT
>TRBV5-4|TRBJ2-7|NA|NA
CASSLDVVGGEQYF
TGTGCCAGCAGCTTGGATGTTGTTGGGGGCGAGCAGTACTTC
>TRBV30|TRBJ1-1|TRBD1|NA
CSSVGQGDTEAFF
TGTTCCTCGGTAGGGCAGGGGGACACTGAAGCTTTCTTT
>TRBV7-2|TRBJ2-7|TRBD1|NA
CASSLGFRTGAYEQYF
TGTGCCAGCAGCTTAGGATTCCGGACAGGGGCCTACGAGCAGTACTTC
>TRBV14|TRBJ1-2|NA|NA
CASSQGQAYGYTF
TGTGCCAGCAGCCAAGGGCAAGCATATGGCTACACCTTC
>TRBV27|TRBJ2-3|NA|NA
CASSLLSPPREAQYF
TGTGCCAGCAGCCTATTAAGTCCCCCTAGGGAGGCGCAGTATTTT
>TRBV21-1|TRBJ2-7|NA|NA
CASIPVGAFDYEQYF
TGTGCCAGCATCCCTGTAGGGGCTTTTGACTACGAGCAGTACTTC
>TRBV27|TRBJ2-3|NA|NA
CASSRRAGETDTQYF
TGTGCCAGCAGCCGACGGGCAGGGGAAACAGATACGCAGTATTTT
>TRBV19|TRBJ2-3|TRBD2|NA
CASSTGTSGSTDTQYF
TGTGCCAGTAGTACCGGGACTAGCGGGAGCACAGATACGCAGTATTTT
>TRBV7-8|TRBJ2-1|TRBD2|once
CASSISRLAGSAEQFF
TGTGCCAGCAGCATCTCACGCCTAGCGGGATCGGCTGAGCAGTTCTTC
>TRBV4-1|TRBJ2-5|TRBD2|NA
CASSQDGLAGGPGTQYF
TGCGCCAGCAGCCAAGATGGACTAGCGGGAGGGCCGGGGACCCAGTACTTC
>TRBV9|TRBJ2-2|TRBD2|NA
CASSGGTGGTSGRAYTGELFF
TGTGCCAGCAGCGGAGGGACAGGAGGGACTAGCGGGAGGGCCTACACCGGGGAGCTGTTTTTT
>TRBV7-2|TRBJ1-5|TRBD1|NA
CASSSRDRPRQPQHF
TGTGCCAGCAGCTCTCGGGACAGGCCCCGACAGCCCCAGCATTTT
>TRBV4-2|TRBJ2-7|TRBD2|NA
CASSQRAGVTSGRYYEQYF
TGTGCCAGCAGCCAACGTGCGGGGGTAACTAGCGGGAGGTACTACGAGCAGTACTTC
>TRBV29-1|TRBJ2-2|NA|NA
CSVDRTGELFF
TGCAGCGTTGACAGGACCGGGGAGCTGTTTTTT